The 17 T cell receptor beta chains below all came from one sample that was sequenced in a study of shared clonotypes between healthy human individuals. This table comes from immunoSEQ multiplex PCR, and its TCRdb copy is limited to in-frame clones, with some not included. The sample records roughly 2 million clones, 90% to 95% being singletons. The sample taken for sequencing was naive CD4+ T cells sorted from blood. Subset here: CD45RA+ positively selected. Every receptor here comes from a man younger than 35 in good health.

The chain has TRBV6-1 and TRBJ2-7, with a weak D call TRBD1 (5 bases). CDR1 and CDR2 from the germline V gene are MNHNS and SASEGT. V gave up 2 bases and J gave up 0 bases, with 14 bases separating them. The CDR3 extends over 16 amino acids. The CDR3 protein is CASSERGRASSYEQYF. The CDR3 bases are TGTGCCAGCAGTGAAAGGGGCAGGGCTAGCTCCTACGAGCAGTACTTC.

The table lists this clone with a count of one. The CDR3 nucleotides are TGTGCCAGCAGTCGGTGGGGGAAAACGGGTGAGCAGTTCTTC. It codes for CASSRWGKTGEQFF. This chain connects TRBV11-3 to TRBJ2-1; D may be TRBD1 or TRBD2 (5 bases each). The CDR3 runs 14 residues. Germline CDR1 is SGHNT and CDR2 is YENEEA. Trimming removed 6 bases at V and 9 bases at J, with 18 bases between.

Here the CDR3 reads CASRPTGAQETQYF. CDR3 sequence (DNA): TGTGCCAGCAGACCCACAGGGGCACAAGAGACCCAGTACTTC. The rearrangement joins TRBV6-1 to TRBJ2-5; TRBD1 matches at 7 bases. The V gene end was trimmed by 6 bases and the J gene end by 2 bases; junction bases not matched to a gene: 6. The CDR3 totals 14 residues. CDR1 and CDR2 from the germline V gene are MNHNS and SASEGT.

The chain joins TRBV27 to TRBJ2-7; TRBD1 aligns across 10 bases. CDR1 and CDR2 (germline): MNHEY, SMNVEV (reference sequence). The CDR3 is 16 amino acids. Trimming removed 2 bases from V and 5 bases from J; junction bases left unmatched: 9. Here the CDR3 reads CASSLRGTGENHEQYF. DNA of the CDR3: TGTGCCAGCAGTTTACGCGGGACAGGGGAAAATCACGAGCAGTACTTC.

V and J are TRBV5-6 and TRBJ2-5; tentative D call: TRBD1 (6 bases). The V end lost 6 bases, the J end lost 5 bases, and 17 bases lay between the germline ends. Germline assignment: CDR1 SGHDT and CDR2 YYEEEE. This CDR3 is 14 amino acids long. CDR3 bases: TGTGCCAGCAACCTCGGACAGCCAGGGGAGACCCAGTACTTC. Its protein is CASNLGQPGETQYF.

The V gene is TRBV11-2, the J gene TRBJ2-7; D is tentatively TRBD1 or TRBD2 (5 bases each). Germline V lookup: CDR1 SGHAT, CDR2 FQNNGV. The V gene lost 3 bases and the J gene lost 3 bases, with 12 bases spanning the gap. The CDR3 length is 14 residues. This CDR3 is CASSFKGDVYEQYF. In DNA form, the CDR3 reads TGTGCCAGCAGCTTCAAAGGGGACGTCTACGAGCAGTACTTC.

This chain links TRBV10-3 with TRBJ1-5; D remains ambiguous. The length of the CDR3 is 16 residues. V was cut by 3 bases and J by 2 bases, with 14 bases left in between. CDR1 and CDR2 (germline): ENHRY, SYGVKD. The CDR3: CAISDGRSFGNQPQHF. CDR3 bases: TGTGCCATCAGTGATGGGAGGTCCTTTGGCAATCAGCCCCAGCATTTT.

The chain employs TRBV15 and TRBJ1-1; perhaps TRBD1 as D (5 bases). The V gene's germline CDR1 is LNHNV and CDR2 YYDKDF (reference sequence). Trimming pared 5 bases from V and 0 bases from J, leaving 10 bases between. The length of the CDR3 is 14 residues. CDR3 protein: CATSSKGLNTEAFF. CDR3 sequence (DNA): TGTGCCACCAGCTCGAAGGGGCTGAACACTGAAGCTTTCTTT.

This sequence joins TRBV25-1 and TRBJ2-7, with no clear D. CDR3 length: 11 amino acids. V was cut by 3 bases and J by 5 bases, with 5 bases left in between. CDR1 is MGHDK, CDR2 SYGVNS, per germline. CDR3 amino acids: CASSEGNEQYF. The CDR3, as DNA: TGTGCCAGCAGTGAGGGGAACGAGCAGTACTTC.

This rearrangement joins TRBV19 to TRBJ1-5, with TRBD1 matching 8 bases. There are 14 residues in the CDR3. V was pared by 5 bases and J by 4 bases, with 4 bases of the junction left unmatched. The germline V gene encodes CDR1 LNHDA and CDR2 SQIVND (reference sequence). CDR3 sequence (DNA): TGTGCCAGTAGTTTTCAGGGGGCGAATCAGCCCCAGCATTTT. Amino acid sequence: CASSFQGANQPQHF.

Of note for this clone: Other nucleotide sequences from this sample produce the same CDR3. This rearrangement joins TRBV18 to TRBJ2-7; D gene uncertain. Trimming took 2 bases from V and 1 from J, leaving 9 bases between them. This CDR3 contains 14 residues. Germline V CDR1 and CDR2: KGHSH, LQKENI. This CDR3 reads CASSPLPSSYEQYF. The DNA of the CDR3 is TGTGCCAGCTCACCATTACCGAGTTCCTACGAGCAGTACTTC.

The gene calls are TRBV7-9 and TRBJ1-2; D not certain. Germline V gene sequence: CDR1 SEHNR, CDR2 FQNEAQ (reference sequence). This CDR3 has 13 residues. Trimming shortened V by 5 bases and J by 4 bases, and 11 bases separated the two germline ends. The CDR3 spells CASSLQRFYGYTF. The CDR3 nucleotides are TGTGCCAGCAGCCTACAGCGGTTCTATGGCTACACCTTC. The complete variable domain, with remaining parts taken from reference TRBV7-9 and TRBJ1-2, reads DTGVSQNPRHKITKRGQNVTFRCDPISEHNRLYWYRQTLGQGPEFLTYFQNEAQLEKSRLLSDRFSAERPKGSFSTLEIQRTEQGDSAMYLCASSLQRFYGYTFGSGTRLTVV.

This clone came up a few times. The chain carries TRBV9 and TRBJ1-6, with no clear D. V lost 0 bases and J 7 bases, leaving 17 bases between the germline ends. From germline, CDR1 is SGDLS and CDR2 YYNGEE. The CDR3 is 17 amino acids. CDR3 region: CASSVVDSGQTNSPLHF. The CDR3 DNA sequence: TGTGCCAGCAGCGTAGTGGATAGTGGGCAGACGAATTCACCCCTCCACTTT. Looking up the rest from reference TRBV9 and TRBJ1-6 gives the full variable domain: DSGVTQTPKHLITATGQRVTLRCSPRSGDLSVYWYQQSLDQGLQFLIQYYNGEERAKGNILERFSAQQFPDLHSELNLSSLELGDSALYFCASSVVDSGQTNSPLHFGNGTRLTVT.

This sequence joins TRBV10-3 and TRBJ2-7; the match to TRBD1 covers 8 bases. The CDR3 sequence is 12 residues long. From germline, CDR1 is ENHRY and CDR2 SYGVKD. The trim removed 9 bases at V and 3 bases at J, leaving 4 bases unmatched. The CDR3 region is CAIGQGNYEQYF. CDR3 in DNA: TGTGCCATTGGACAGGGAAACTACGAGCAGTACTTC.

About this clone itself: The same CDR3 also results from other DNA sequences found in this sample. The chain couples TRBV5-1 to TRBJ2-5; TRBD1 aligns across 9 bases. V lost 4 bases, J lost 2 bases, and 3 bases stayed unmatched. This CDR3 spans 14 amino acids. Germline V gives CDR1 SGHRS, CDR2 YFSETQ. In DNA form, the CDR3 reads TGCGCCAGCAGCCGGGGACAGGGACAAGAGACCCAGTACTTC. Its protein is CASSRGQGQETQYF.

This chain uses TRBV5-8 with TRBJ2-7; D is perhaps TRBD2 (5 bases). Germline loops: CDR1 SGHTS, CDR2 YDEGEE. The CDR3 covers 14 residues. Trimming removed 2 bases at V and 0 bases at J, with 9 bases between. CDR3 sequence: CASSFLGSSYEQYF. The CDR3, as DNA: TGTGCCAGCAGCTTCTTAGGGAGCTCCTACGAGCAGTACTTC. Variable domain in full (rest from reference TRBV5-8 and TRBJ2-7): EAGVTQSPTHLIKTRGQQATLRCSPISGHTSVYWYQQALGLGLQFLLWYDEGEERNRGNFPPRFSGRQFPNYSSELNVNALELEDSALYLCASSFLGSSYEQYFGPGTRLTVT.

This clone was counted once. V and J are TRBV5-6 and TRBJ1-2; D remains unclear. The CDR3 is made up of 12 amino acids. Germline CDR1 SGHDT, CDR2 YYEEEE. The chain's CDR3 is CASGGANYGYTF. CDR3 coding DNA: TGTGCTTCCGGCGGGGCTAACTATGGCTACACCTTC.